This TCR beta chain was recovered during a study of blood T cell repertoires in COVID-19. Background on the study: Nucleic acid was either cDNA or gDNA, and it came from T cells, B-cell-depleted T cells, or PBMCs.

Authors' data handling: Estimated nucleated cell counts came from reference gene primer amplification. TCRdb keeps only in-frame clones here, not all; method: immunoSEQ multiplex PCR. Clone size and the V and J calls come from that table; the DNA yielded D and trimming. The sample yields 55,000 to 80,000 clones, 70% to 90% seen once. V lost 2 bases, J lost 4 bases, and 2 bases stayed unmatched. The CDR3 sequence is 14 residues long. The germline gives CDR1 KGHSH, CDR2 LQKENI. Sequencing was carried out using peripheral blood. The receptor comes from a woman in her sixties or seventies with acute or convalescent COVID-19. J is TRBJ1-2 and V is TRBV18; 9 bases are a match to TRBD1. CDR3 DNA sequence: TGTGCCAGCTCACCAGAGGACAGGGGCTATGGCTACACCTTC. It yields the protein CASSPEDRGYGYTF.